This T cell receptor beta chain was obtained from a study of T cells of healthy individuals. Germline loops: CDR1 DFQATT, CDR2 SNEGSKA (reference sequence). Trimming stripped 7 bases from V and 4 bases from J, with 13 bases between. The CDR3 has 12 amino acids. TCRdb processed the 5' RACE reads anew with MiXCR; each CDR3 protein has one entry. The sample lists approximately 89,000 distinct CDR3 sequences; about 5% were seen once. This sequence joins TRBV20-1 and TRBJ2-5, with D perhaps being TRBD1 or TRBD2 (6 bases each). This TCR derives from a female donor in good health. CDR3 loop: CSVTGAGETQYF. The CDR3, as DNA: TGCAGTGTGACGGGGGCGGGAGAGACCCAGTACTTC.